The 8 T cell receptor beta chains presented below share a single source sample, sequenced in a study of blood T cells in healthy people across ages. PCR was performed a second time for about 7 to 12 cycles using a sample-barcoded 5' primer and a J-beta primer mix. TCRdb reprocessed the 5' RACE reads with MiXCR, giving one entry per CDR3 protein. The sample includes fewer than 750,000 distinct CDR3 sequences, 40% to 65% of them seen just once. Sequencing used blood. These receptors came from a woman over 75 in good health.

The sample holds many counts of this clonotype. The rearrangement links TRBV5-1 to TRBJ2-3; no clear D gene. This CDR3 comprises 13 residues. Germline loops: CDR1 SGHRS, CDR2 YFSETQ. Trimming took 0 bases from V and 8 from J, leaving 10 bases between them. DNA of the CDR3: TGCGCCAGCAGCTTGGCCGTTGACGGTACGCAGTATTTT. It encodes CASSLAVDGTQYF.

The chain is built from TRBV6-2 or TRBV6-3 and TRBJ2-2; 7 nucleotides line up with TRBD2. V shed 3 bases and J 2 bases; nucleotides not matched to a gene: 9. Per germline, CDR1 MNHEY and CDR2 SVGEGT. The CDR3 has 17 residues. The CDR3 region is CASSYGAGLPNTGELFF. CDR3 coding DNA: TGTGCCAGCAGTTATGGAGCGGGACTGCCCAACACCGGGGAGCTGTTTTTT.

V and J are TRBV12-3 or TRBV12-4 and TRBJ1-2; D is ambiguous. This CDR3 comprises 13 residues. V lost 1 base and J 6 bases, leaving 9 bases between the germline ends. The CDR3 DNA follows: TGTGCCAGCAGTTTAGGGTCCGCGGATGGCTACACCTTC. This encodes CASSLGSADGYTF.

V usage is TRBV2 and J usage is TRBJ2-7; D remains unclear. The germline V gene has CDR1 SNHLY and CDR2 FYNNEI. CDR3 size: 12 residues. V was shortened by 6 bases and J by 6 bases, with 12 bases between the two germline ends. CDR3 nucleotides: TGTGCCAGCAGGGCACCCGTCGGCGAGCAGTACTTC. Protein product: CASRAPVGEQYF.

This clonotype was picked up many times. The rearrangement uses TRBV28 and TRBJ2-7; 7 bases fit TRBD1. This CDR3 has 15 amino acids. The ends lost 2 bases at V and 1 base at J; junction bases unmatched: 5. The germline V gene encodes CDR1 MDHEN and CDR2 SYDVKM. Here the CDR3 reads CASSLPSTGSYEQYF. CDR3 sequence (DNA): TGTGCCAGCAGTTTACCCTCGACAGGGTCCTACGAGCAGTACTTC.

This clonotype was observed many times. This sequence joins TRBV7-9 and TRBJ2-5, with 7 nucleotides matching TRBD2. The CDR3 runs to 15 residues. The V and J ends lost 2 bases and 2 bases, in that order; junction bases with no gene match: 5. Looked up from germline, CDR1 is SEHNR and CDR2 is FQNEAQ (reference sequence). The CDR3 region has the DNA TGTGCCAGCAGCTTACTGGGGGGGATTCAAGAGACCCAGTACTTC. This sequence encodes CASSLLGGIQETQYF.

This clonotype was observed many times. This sequence joins TRBV25-1 and TRBJ1-2; possibly TRBD1 for D (5 bases). V lost 3 bases and J 3 bases, leaving 8 bases between the germline ends. Germline CDR1 reads MGHDK; CDR2 reads SYGVNS. The CDR3 is made up of 13 amino acids. The CDR3 region has the DNA TGTGCCAGCAGTGAGACAGCTTACTATGGCTACACCTTC. Its protein is CASSETAYYGYTF.

The chain carries TRBV12-3 or TRBV12-4 and TRBJ2-5, with 9 bases lining up with TRBD2. The CDR3 runs to 14 residues. After removal of 5 bases from V and 5 bases from J, the junction contained 6 bases not matched to a gene. The CDR3 loop is CASSPGTSYETQYF. DNA for the CDR3: TGTGCCAGCAGTCCCGGGACTAGCTATGAGACCCAGTACTTC.